Listed here are 22 T cell receptor beta chains from one sample, sequenced in a study of T cells in Graves' hyperthyroidism and ophthalmopathy. There were TCR beta CDR3 regions amplified from RNA transcripts. The HTBI primer set drove a first-round RT-PCR of the TCR CDR3. MiXCR was run by TCRdb on the multiplex PCR reads, yielding one entry per CDR3 protein. The sample lists around 690,000 distinct CDR3 sequences; approximately 15% were seen once. Sample: blood. These receptors all stem from a middle-aged man with Graves' hyperthyroidism.

This clonotype was observed a handful of times. The chain joins TRBV9 to TRBJ2-1; 10 nucleotides line up with TRBD2. The CDR3 length is 14 residues. The germline V gene has CDR1 SGDLS and CDR2 YYNGEE. The junction had 9 bases not matched to a gene; V was cut back by 3 bases and J by 12 bases. Written as DNA, the CDR3 is TGTGCCAGCAGCGAAACCATAGCGGGAGGTTGGCAGTTCTTC. Amino acid sequence: CASSETIAGGWQFF. Supplemented by reference TRBV9 and TRBJ2-1, the full variable domain reads DSGVTQTPKHLITATGQRVTLRCSPRSGDLSVYWYQQSLDQGLQFLIQYYNGEERAKGNILERFSAQQFPDLHSELNLSSLELGDSALYFCASSETIAGGWQFFGPGTRLTVL.

This clonotype has ten or more counts. The chain carries TRBV7-9 and TRBJ2-7; the match to TRBD1 covers 8 bases. The CDR3 has 13 residues. Trimming cost V 1 base and J 11 bases; bases outside gene matches: 7. Germline V lookup: CDR1 SEHNR, CDR2 FQNEAQ (reference sequence). The CDR3 loop is CASSLEDRVKKYF. In DNA, the CDR3 is TGTGCCAGCAGCTTAGAGGACAGGGTCAAGAAGTACTTC.

The chain joins TRBV5-1 to TRBJ2-6; 12 nucleotides line up with TRBD2. The germline V gene has CDR1 SGHRS and CDR2 YFSETQ. V lost 0 bases, J lost 0 bases, and 4 bases stayed unmatched. This CDR3 comprises 19 residues. The CDR3 spells CASSLGGLAGFSGANVLTF. The CDR3 DNA reads TGCGCCAGCAGCTTGGGGGGACTAGCGGGTTTCTCTGGGGCCAACGTCCTGACTTTC.

The table lists this clonotype with many counts. The DNA of the CDR3 is TGCAGTGCTAGACCGGCCCGATGGACAGGGGATAACGGGGAGCTGTTTTTT. It codes for CSARPARWTGDNGELFF. The chain combines TRBV20-1 with TRBJ2-2; 9 bases fit TRBD1. Germline V gives CDR1 DFQATT, CDR2 SNEGSKA (reference sequence). The CDR3 covers 17 residues. V lost 2 bases and J lost 7; bases outside the gene matches: 14.

This clonotype was seen at least ten times. The rearrangement joins TRBV28 to TRBJ2-3, with D possibly TRBD2 on 6 matching bases. Germline CDR1 is MDHEN and CDR2 is SYDVKM. Trimming took 3 bases from V and 2 from J, leaving 18 bases between them. The CDR3 extends over 17 amino acids. This CDR3 reads CASSFQDSGVYTDTQYF. The CDR3 region has the DNA TGTGCCAGCAGTTTCCAGGATTCGGGAGTATACACAGATACGCAGTATTTT.

This clonotype was picked up a small number of times. The chain joins TRBV6-1 to TRBJ2-7; 7 nucleotides line up with TRBD2. The junction had 9 bases not matched to a gene; V was cut back by 8 bases and J by 2 bases. Germline CDR1 MNHNS, CDR2 SASEGT. This CDR3 has 14 amino acids. CDR3 coding DNA: TGTGCCAGCTCCCCGCTAGCGGCCCCCTACGAGCAGTACTTC. It yields the protein CASSPLAAPYEQYF.

Written as DNA, the CDR3 is TGTGCCTGGAGTGATCAAGAGGGACTAGCGGGAGGGACAGATACGCAGTATTTT. Its translation is CAWSDQEGLAGGTDTQYF. The chain is built from TRBV30 and TRBJ2-3; 16 positions match TRBD2. The CDR3 loop spans 18 amino acids. CDR1 GTSNPN and CDR2 SVGIG come from the germline V gene (reference sequence). The V gene end was trimmed by 1 base and the J gene end by 3 bases; junction bases not matched to a gene: 7.

The chain employs TRBV10-3 and TRBJ2-3, with TRBD2 identical over 7 bases. V shed 6 bases and J 2 bases; nucleotides not matched to a gene: 8. Germline-derived CDR1 and CDR2 are ENHRY and SYGVKD. The CDR3 spans 15 residues. The CDR3 DNA follows: TGTGCCATCAGAGCGGGACTATACAACACAGATACGCAGTATTTT. Translating it yields CAIRAGLYNTDTQYF.

The chain combines TRBV12-3 or TRBV12-4 with TRBJ2-3; 13 bases are a match to TRBD2. J was trimmed by 2 bases and V by 6 bases; bases with no gene match: 11. The CDR3 loop spans 18 amino acids. The DNA of the CDR3 is TGTGCCAGCAGCCGAAGACTAGCGGGAGGACGCCTCACAGATACGCAGTATTTT. Translating it yields CASSRRLAGGRLTDTQYF.

In this sample, this clonotype turned up once. The chain links TRBV7-2 to TRBJ2-5, with D uncertain. The DNA end favors TRBJ2-1, so the J call may be wrong. Germline assignment: CDR1 SGHTA and CDR2 FQGNSA. This CDR3 contains 14 residues. The CDR3 coding sequence is TGTGCCAGCAGCTACCCAGCGTACCAAGAGACCCAGTTCTTC. Amino acids: CASSYPAYQETQFF.

This clonotype was counted at least ten times. The V gene is TRBV12-3 or TRBV12-4, the J gene TRBJ2-5, with TRBD2 identical over 8 bases. The CDR3 has 16 amino acids. J gave up 1 base and V 3 bases, and 7 bases lay outside the gene matches. CDR3 region: CASSLTGGRIQETQYF. The CDR3 nucleotides read TGTGCCAGCAGTTTGACTGGCGGGAGGATCCAAGAGACCCAGTACTTC.

This clonotype was recorded at least ten times. The chain is built from TRBV28 and TRBJ2-1, with TRBD2 identical over 11 bases. Germline V gene lookup returns CDR1 MDHEN and CDR2 SYDVKM. CDR3 length: 14 residues. The V segment lost 8 bases and the J segment 5 bases; nucleotides outside the gene matches: 5. The CDR3 bases are TGTGCCAGCGTACTAGCGGGGGTCCACAATGAGCAGTTCTTC. It yields the protein CASVLAGVHNEQFF.

In this sample, this clonotype turned up a few times. Possible read error: a much larger clone is one base away. This sequence joins TRBV3-1 and TRBJ2-3; weak D call: TRBD2 (5 bases). This CDR3 contains 12 residues. Germline V gives CDR1 LGHDT, CDR2 YNNKEL (reference sequence). The ends were cut back, 5 bases at V and 6 bases at J, with 9 bases in the middle. The CDR3: CASSSQRDTQYF. The CDR3 coding sequence is TGTGCCAGCAGCTCACAGCGGGATACGCAGTATTTT.

The rearrangement uses TRBV20-1 and TRBJ2-2; 7 bases map to TRBD2. CDR3 length equals 14 residues. The germline gives CDR1 DFQATT, CDR2 SNEGSKA (reference sequence). Trimming cost V 6 bases and J 8 bases; bases outside gene matches: 12. CDR3 sequence (DNA): TGCAGTGCAGCCCGGGCGGGAGTCTCGGGGGAGCTGTTTTTT. Translation gives CSAARAGVSGELFF.

The chain recombines TRBV12-3 or TRBV12-4 with TRBJ2-7, with D perhaps matching TRBD1 (6 bases). The CDR3 runs to 14 residues. V lost 7 bases to trimming and J lost 6 bases, with 19 bases between them. CDR3 coding DNA: TGTGCCAGCACCCGGCAGGGGACGTTAGGCGAGCAGTACTTC. Translated: CASTRQGTLGEQYF.

This clonotype was seen repeatedly, ten times or more. The chain links TRBV6-2 or TRBV6-3 to TRBJ2-3; weak D call: TRBD1 (5 bases). The V and J ends lost 0 bases and 2 bases respectively, with 9 bases between them. The CDR3 covers 15 residues. Germline CDR1 is MNHEY and CDR2 is SVGEGT. The CDR3 is CASSYSGQYTDTQYF. CDR3 nucleotides: TGTGCCAGCAGTTACTCGGGGCAGTACACAGATACGCAGTATTTT.

This clonotype has more than one count but fewer than ten. The chain has TRBV27 and TRBJ2-7; 8 bases align to TRBD2. Germline CDR1 and CDR2: MNHEY and SMNVEV (reference sequence). The trim removed 6 bases at V and 5 bases at J, leaving 6 bases unmatched. The CDR3 runs 13 residues. The CDR3 nucleotides read TGTGCCAGCAGGGAGCGGGAGAACCACGAGCAGTACTTC. This sequence encodes CASRERENHEQYF.

This clonotype was seen at least ten times. J is TRBJ2-1 and V is TRBV27; D gene uncertain. Germline V gene sequence: CDR1 MNHEY, CDR2 SMNVEV (reference sequence). The CDR3 runs to 17 residues. Trimming shortened V by 1 base and J by 6 bases, and 19 bases separated the two germline ends. DNA of the CDR3: TGTGCCAGCAGTTTATTGGGCTTCACGGGCAGTGCCAATGAGCAGTTCTTC. Amino acids: CASSLLGFTGSANEQFF.

This clonotype was observed many times. The chain links TRBV2 to TRBJ2-7; 8 positions agree with TRBD1. Germline V gives CDR1 SNHLY, CDR2 FYNNEI. This CDR3 contains 15 residues. With 6 bases clipped from V and 4 bases from J, the junction kept 11 bases outside the gene matches. This CDR3 reads CASRPRTGSDYEQYF. The CDR3 bases are TGTGCCAGCAGACCACGGACAGGGTCGGATTACGAGCAGTACTTC.

This clonotype was seen ten or more times. V gene TRBV28 combines with J gene TRBJ1-5; no clear D gene. The CDR3 is 14 amino acids. Germline V gene sequence: CDR1 MDHEN, CDR2 SYDVKM. Trimming removed 2 bases from V and 3 bases from J, with 8 bases in between. The DNA for the CDR3 is TGTGCCAGCAGTTTAAGCGGAAACAATCAGCCCCAGCATTTT. It translates to CASSLSGNNQPQHF.

This clonotype has at least ten counts. V is TRBV12-3 or TRBV12-4 and J is TRBJ1-1; D is ambiguous. V was pared by 5 bases and J by 1 base, with 11 bases between. This CDR3 has 14 residues. CDR3 sequence (DNA): TGTGCCAGCAGTCCCGGACGGCCGAACACTGAAGCTTTCTTT. Its protein is CASSPGRPNTEAFF.

The chain combines TRBV3-1 with TRBJ1-1, with D unresolved. The V end lost 1 base, the J end lost 4 bases, and 10 bases lay between the germline ends. This CDR3 spans 14 amino acids. From germline, CDR1 is LGHDT and CDR2 YNNKEL (reference sequence). This CDR3 is CASSQVTGSTEAFF. CDR3 bases: TGTGCCAGCAGCCAAGTGACCGGAAGCACTGAAGCTTTCTTT.